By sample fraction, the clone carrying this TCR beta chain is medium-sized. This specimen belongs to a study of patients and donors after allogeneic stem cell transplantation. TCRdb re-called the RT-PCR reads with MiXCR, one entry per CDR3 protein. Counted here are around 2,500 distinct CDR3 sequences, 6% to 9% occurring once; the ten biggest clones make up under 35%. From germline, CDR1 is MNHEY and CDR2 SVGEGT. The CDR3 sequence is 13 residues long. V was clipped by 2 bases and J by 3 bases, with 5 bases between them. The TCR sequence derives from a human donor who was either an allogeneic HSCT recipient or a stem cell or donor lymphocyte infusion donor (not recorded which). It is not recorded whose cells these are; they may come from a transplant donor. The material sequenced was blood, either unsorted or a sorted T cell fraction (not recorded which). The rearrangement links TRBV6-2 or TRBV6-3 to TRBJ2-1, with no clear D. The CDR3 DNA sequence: TGTGCCAGCAGTTACGTCGGCTACAATGAGCAGTTCTTC. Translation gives CASSYVGYNEQFF.